Each of the 28 T cell receptor beta chains below was sequenced from the same sample in a study of human T cells and chemical hapten exposure. Time point here: pre-sensitization, week 0. Regarding treatment: therapeutic diphenylcyclopropenone sensitization with weekly scalp DPC. TCRdb re-analysed the RACE reads in MiXCR, keeping a single row per CDR3 protein. The sample gives about 80,000 distinct CDR3 sequences, less than 15% of which show up once; over 3.5% is in the top ten. Sequences were derived from whole blood, sampled in connection with sensitization to the hapten diphenylcyclopropenone (DPC). Every receptor here comes from a woman in her fifties or sixties with alopecia areata. Some clones in this sample may be carry-over from other donors' samples.

This clonotype was observed a handful of times. This chain joins TRBV12-3 or TRBV12-4 and TRBJ2-1; D not resolved. Between the trimmed V and J ends, which lost 3 bases and 5 bases, there was a span of 11 bases. CDR3 length: 14 residues. DNA of the CDR3: TGTGCCAGCAGTTTTGGGCGGTACGACAATGAGCAGTTCTTC. Protein product: CASSFGRYDNEQFF.

The J gene is TRBJ1-5, the V gene TRBV30; no reliable D call. CDR3 length: 14 amino acids. The germline CDR1 and CDR2 sequences are GTSNPN and SVGIG (reference sequence). The V end lost 0 bases, the J end lost 1 base, and 7 bases lay between the germline ends. The CDR3 is CAWSVGRSNQPQHF. The CDR3, as DNA: TGTGCCTGGAGTGTGGGCAGAAGCAATCAGCCCCAGCATTTT.

This clonotype has just a few counts. The chain recombines TRBV12-3 or TRBV12-4 with TRBJ2-1; 7 bases line up with TRBD1. CDR3 length: 14 residues. V lost 4 bases to trimming and J lost 7 bases; unmatched junction nucleotides: 7. The CDR3 reads CASSSSTGWNEQFF. CDR3 DNA sequence: TGTGCCAGCAGTTCCTCGACAGGGTGGAATGAGCAGTTCTTC.

The chain carries TRBV18 and TRBJ1-5, with a possible D match to TRBD1 (6 bases). Trimming shortened V by 3 bases and J by 10 bases, and 13 bases separated the two germline ends. The CDR3 is made up of 13 amino acids. Germline V gene sequence: CDR1 KGHSH, CDR2 LQKENI. CDR3 bases: TGTGCCAGCTCACCGTCAGGGGCATATCCCCAGCATTTT. Translation gives CASSPSGAYPQHF.

In DNA form, the CDR3 reads TGCAGTGCTAGAGATTGGACGAACCAATTCTTTGAGCAGTACTTC. Amino acids: CSARDWTNQFFEQYF. This chain connects TRBV20-1 to TRBJ2-7; D ambiguous. The V and J ends lost 0 bases and 7 bases respectively, with 19 bases between them. Germline CDR1 is DFQATT and CDR2 is SNEGSKA (reference sequence). The CDR3 sequence is 15 residues long.

The chain recombines TRBV29-1 with TRBJ1-1; D not certain. The CDR3 spans 14 residues. The germline V and J ends were trimmed by 3 bases and 1 base, with 12 bases remaining between them. Looked up from germline, CDR1 is SQVTM and CDR2 is ANQGSEA. The chain's CDR3 is CSVDGSRSNTEAFF. The DNA of the CDR3 is TGCAGCGTTGATGGGTCCAGGTCGAACACTGAAGCTTTCTTT. Variable domain in full (rest from reference TRBV29-1 and TRBJ1-1): SAVISQKPSRDICQRGTSLTIQCQVDSQVTMMFWYRQQPGQSLTLIATANQGSEATYESGFVIDKFPISRPNLTFSTLTVSNMSPEDSSIYLCSVDGSRSNTEAFFGQGTRLTVV.

Only a few counts were recorded for this clonotype. Here the CDR3 DNA reads TGTGCCAGCTCACCTAACGGGGGGGGCTATGAGCAGTTCTTC. Amino acid sequence: CASSPNGGGYEQFF. The J gene is TRBJ2-1, the V gene TRBV18; 8 bases match TRBD2. V was pared by 3 bases and J by 8 bases, with 6 bases of the junction left unmatched. In germline, CDR1 is KGHSH, CDR2 LQKENI. CDR3 size: 14 residues.

The CDR3 region is CASSPFPSVTYEQYF. The CDR3 DNA sequence: TGTGCCAGCTCACCATTTCCTAGCGTCACCTACGAGCAGTACTTC. The chain recombines TRBV18 with TRBJ2-7, with D perhaps TRBD2 (6 bases). CDR1 and CDR2 from the germline V gene are KGHSH and LQKENI. The length of the CDR3 is 15 residues. Trimming left V 2 bases short and J 2 bases short, with 13 bases between.

The sample holds many counts of this clonotype. The CDR3 DNA reads TGTGCTAGTGGTTTAGGGGAAGAGACCCAGTACTTC. Amino acid sequence: CASGLGEETQYF. The chain uses TRBV12-5 and TRBJ2-5; tentative D call: TRBD1 (5 bases). Trimming pared 3 bases from V and 3 bases from J, leaving 5 bases between. CDR3 length: 12 amino acids. In germline, CDR1 is LGHNT, CDR2 FRNRAP.

The chain combines TRBV12-3 or TRBV12-4 with TRBJ2-7, with a tentative D call TRBD1 (6 bases). V lost 5 bases and J 7 bases, leaving 27 bases between the germline ends. CDR3 length: 17 amino acids. The CDR3 coding sequence is TGTGCCAGCAGTCCCGAGCTTCTCCGGGACAAGGGTAGGGAGCAGTACTTC. Amino acid sequence: CASSPELLRDKGREQYF.

This clonotype was observed a handful of times. V usage is TRBV12-3 or TRBV12-4 and J usage is TRBJ2-5; D unclear. This CDR3 contains 16 residues. V lost 6 bases, J lost 0 bases, and 17 bases lay in between. CDR3 in amino acids: CASSLELGSYQETQYF. The CDR3 DNA follows: TGTGCCAGCAGCCTCGAGTTGGGCTCATACCAAGAGACCCAGTACTTC.

The rearrangement links TRBV9 to TRBJ1-6; D gene uncertain. Germline values: CDR1 SGDLS, CDR2 YYNGEE. This CDR3 is built from 12 residues. V gave up 4 bases and J gave up 8 bases, with 7 bases separating them. The CDR3 DNA sequence: TGTGCCAGCAGCCTCGATGATTCACCCCTCCACTTT. Protein product: CASSLDDSPLHF.

J is TRBJ2-3 and V is TRBV4-1; 7 nucleotides match TRBD2. The CDR3 is 19 residues long. The junction had 17 bases not matched to a gene; V was cut back by 2 bases and J by 3 bases. CDR1 is MGHRA and CDR2 is YSYEKL in the germline V gene. The CDR3 loop reads CASSQPGKEAAGETDTQYF. Written as DNA, the CDR3 is TGCGCCAGCAGCCAACCGGGGAAAGAGGCTGCGGGAGAGACAGATACGCAGTATTTT.

The chain has TRBV4-2 and TRBJ1-1; D gene unclear. V lost 2 bases to trimming and J lost 4 bases, with 14 bases between them. This CDR3 comprises 15 residues. The germline gives CDR1 LGHNA, CDR2 YNFKEQ. In nucleotides, the CDR3 is TGTGCCAGCAGCCAACCAGACCTGACGGGCACTGAAGCTTTCTTT. This sequence encodes CASSQPDLTGTEAFF.

This clonotype has just a few counts. The chain links TRBV30 to TRBJ2-6; D call uncertain. The V gene lost 3 bases and the J gene lost 4 bases, with 7 bases spanning the gap. This CDR3 is built from 13 residues. Germline V lookup: CDR1 GTSNPN, CDR2 SVGIG (reference sequence). The CDR3 sequence is CAWSQEGANVLTF. The CDR3 coding sequence is TGTGCCTGGAGCCAAGAGGGGGCCAACGTCCTGACTTTC.

The rearrangement uses TRBV28 and TRBJ2-2; unclear D gene. The CDR3 consists of 11 residues. Germline lookup yields CDR1 MDHEN and CDR2 SYDVKM. V was clipped by 8 bases and J by 9 bases, with 10 bases between them. The CDR3 DNA is TGTGCCAGCGGCCTTCACCGGGAGCTGTTTTTT. It is translated as CASGLHRELFF.

This clonotype has at least ten counts. The chain carries TRBV2 and TRBJ2-5; 7 bases fit TRBD2. This CDR3 has 13 amino acids. Germline trimming cut 8 bases from V and 2 bases from J; bases unmatched to any gene: 5. In germline, CDR1 is SNHLY, CDR2 FYNNEI. CDR3 coding DNA: TGTGCCAGCGAGCGGGGAATACAAGAGACCCAGTACTTC. As protein: CASERGIQETQYF.

This clonotype was found a few times. V gene TRBV11-2 combines with J gene TRBJ2-6, with D perhaps matching TRBD1 or TRBD2 (6 bases each). Germline CDR1 reads SGHAT; CDR2 reads FQNNGV. The V gene lost 4 bases and the J gene lost 4 bases, with 26 bases spanning the gap. The CDR3 runs to 20 residues. The CDR3 nucleotides read TGTGCCAGCAGCTCCCCCATGGCGGGGCAGGGGTTCTCCGGGGCCAACGTCCTGACTTTC. It translates to CASSSPMAGQGFSGANVLTF.

There are a few counts of this clonotype. V gene TRBV20-1 combines with J gene TRBJ1-2, with D possibly being TRBD1 (5 bases). Trimming stripped 3 bases from V and 4 bases from J, with 15 bases between. Germline V gene data show CDR1 as DFQATT and CDR2 as SNEGSKA (reference sequence). The CDR3 is 14 amino acids. CDR3 region: CSASLGAALYGYTF. CDR3 DNA: TGCAGTGCTAGTCTAGGGGCGGCCCTCTATGGCTACACCTTC.

CDR3 region: CASSPPIAKNIQYF. The CDR3 region has the DNA TGCGCCAGCAGCCCCCCTATCGCCAAAAACATTCAGTACTTC. The J gene is TRBJ2-4, the V gene TRBV4-1, with D uncertain. V was shortened by 4 bases and J by 1 base, with 8 bases between the two germline ends. Per germline, CDR1 MGHRA and CDR2 YSYEKL. This CDR3 spans 14 amino acids.

In its sample, this clonotype was seen many times. The chain links TRBV4-1 to TRBJ1-6; weak D call: TRBD1 (5 bases). Germline-derived CDR1 and CDR2 are MGHRA and YSYEKL. This CDR3 comprises 13 residues. V lost 0 bases and J lost 10, with 7 bases in between. CDR3 coding DNA: TGCGCCAGCAGCCAAGAAAGGGACTCACCCCTCCACTTT. As protein: CASSQERDSPLHF.

This clonotype was seen a few times. V and J are TRBV2 and TRBJ2-7; TRBD2 aligns across 9 bases. The CDR3 runs to 13 residues. Germline V gene data show CDR1 as SNHLY and CDR2 as FYNNEI. After removal of 7 bases from V and 5 bases from J, the junction contained 6 bases not matched to a gene. The CDR3 protein is CASNSGRSHEQYF. The CDR3 DNA reads as TGTGCCAGCAATAGCGGGAGATCCCACGAGCAGTACTTC. The full variable domain, in which reference TRBV2 and TRBJ2-7 provide the parts outside the CDR3, is EPEVTQTPSHQVTQMGQEVILRCVPISNHLYFYWYRQILGQKVEFLVSFYNNEISEKSEIFDDQFSVERPDGSNFTLKIRSTKLEDSAMYFCASNSGRSHEQYFGPGTRLTVT.

V and J are TRBV28 and TRBJ1-4, with D possibly TRBD1 on 5 matching bases. V dropped 6 bases and J dropped 7 bases, with 18 bases sitting between them. CDR3 size: 15 residues. Germline V gene sequence: CDR1 MDHEN, CDR2 SYDVKM. CDR3 sequence reads: CASSWRGDLGEKLFF. The CDR3 DNA is TGTGCCAGCAGCTGGCGGGGGGATTTAGGTGAAAAACTGTTTTTT.

The chain recombines TRBV7-7 with TRBJ2-7; no firm D call. Trimming shortened V by 5 bases and J by 3 bases, and 11 bases separated the two germline ends. This CDR3 is built from 13 residues. The germline V gene has CDR1 SSHAT and CDR2 FNYEAQ (reference sequence). CDR3 amino acids: CASSPGGDYEQYF. The CDR3 bases are TGTGCCAGCAGCCCGGGCGGAGACTACGAGCAGTACTTC. The complete variable domain, with remaining parts taken from reference TRBV7-7 and TRBJ2-7, reads GAGVSQSPRYKVTKRGQDVTLRCDPISSHATLYWYQQALGQGPEFLTYFNYEAQPDKSGLPSDRFSAERPEGSISTLTIQRTEQRDSAMYRCASSPGGDYEQYFGPGTRLTVT.

This clonotype was seen a few times. The genes are TRBV12-3 or TRBV12-4 and TRBJ2-3, with no clear D. The CDR3 sequence is 11 residues long. V gave up 6 bases and J gave up 9 bases, with 10 bases separating them. The CDR3 spells CASRLYWTQYF. In DNA, the CDR3 is TGTGCCAGCAGACTCTATTGGACGCAGTATTTT.

A word on this clonotype: It may be a read error: a sequence one base away is much more abundant. V is TRBV3-1 and J is TRBJ1-2; perhaps TRBD1 as D (5 bases). The V gene's germline CDR1 is LGHDT and CDR2 YNNKEL (reference sequence). The germline V and J ends were trimmed by 1 base and 6 bases, with 18 bases remaining between them. CDR3 length equals 16 residues. This CDR3 reads CASSQVGRLIGDGYTF. In DNA, the CDR3 is TGTGCCAGCAGCCAAGTGGGTCGGCTAATAGGGGATGGCTACACCTTC.

This clonotype has more than one count but fewer than ten. This chain uses TRBV7-2 with TRBJ2-3; TRBD2 agrees at 8 bases. Germline CDR1 SGHTA, CDR2 FQGNSA. CDR3 length: 16 residues. The junction had 12 bases not matched to a gene; V was cut back by 5 bases and J by 5 bases. The CDR3 nucleotides are TGTGCCAGCAGCGTAAATAGCGGGATTGGAGAAGATACGCAGTATTTT. Translated, it gives CASSVNSGIGEDTQYF.

This clonotype was seen a few times. The rearrangement uses TRBV7-9 and TRBJ2-1; D is perhaps TRBD1 or TRBD2 (5 bases each). Germline V lookup: CDR1 SEHNR, CDR2 FQNEAQ (reference sequence). V was clipped by 5 bases and J by 6 bases, with 20 bases between them. This CDR3 contains 16 residues. The CDR3 spells CASSQDRDHLANEQFF. CDR3 DNA: TGTGCCAGCAGCCAAGACCGGGACCACCTTGCCAATGAGCAGTTCTTC.